This is a list of T cell receptor beta chains from one sample in a study of patients and donors after allogeneic stem cell transplantation. From the RT-PCR reads, TCRdb called clonotypes with MiXCR, one entry per CDR3 protein. Among approximately 200,000 distinct CDR3 sequences listed, around two fifths were seen once. Material: blood, either unsorted or a sorted T cell fraction (not recorded which). The receptors come from a human donor who was either an allogeneic HSCT recipient or a stem cell or donor lymphocyte infusion donor (not recorded which). It is not recorded whose cells these are; they may come from a transplant donor. Each CDR3 is given with its conserved first and last residue. D genes are given only for firm matches. Clone size is given for some rows only: seen once, a few or many times, or a class if the clone is expanded.

size: -
D: -
V: TRBV29-1
length: 13
J: TRBJ2-1
DNA: TGCAGCGTTGAGCGAAGCGGACTCAATGAGCAGTTCTTC
CDR3: CSVERSGLNEQFF

size: -
D: -
V: TRBV12-3/TRBV12-4
length: 12
J: TRBJ2-3
DNA: TGTGCCAGCAGTTTCCCCACAGATACGCAGTATTTT
CDR3: CASSFPTDTQYF

size: -
D: -
V: TRBV12-3/TRBV12-4
length: 13
J: TRBJ2-1
DNA: TGTGCCAGCAGTCCCCCCGCCTACAATGAGCAGTTCTTC
CDR3: CASSPPAYNEQFF

size: once
D: -
V: TRBV30
length: 13
J: TRBJ2-1
DNA: TGTACCGGAGTAGCGGAAGTCTACAATGAGCAGTTCTTC
CDR3: CTGVAEVYNEQFF

size: few
D: -
V: TRBV10-3
length: 11
J: TRBJ1-2
DNA: TGTGCCATCAGTGAGGGACAAGGCTACACCTTC
CDR3: CAISEGQGYTF

size: few
D: -
V: TRBV5-1
length: 14
J: TRBJ2-5
DNA: TGCGCCAGCAGCTTGGAAGGGGTCCAAGAGACCCAGTACTTC
CDR3: CASSLEGVQETQYF

size: few
D: TRBD1
V: TRBV15
length: 16
J: TRBJ2-5
DNA: TGTGCCACCAGCAGAGCAGGCGGACAGGGTGGGGAGACCCAGTACTTC
CDR3: CATSRAGGQGGETQYF

size: -
D: -
V: TRBV24-1
length: 14
J: TRBJ2-1
DNA: TGTGCCACCAGTGGAACCCCCTCCTACAATGAGCAGTTCTTC
CDR3: CATSGTPSYNEQFF

size: -
D: -
V: TRBV5-5
length: 16
J: TRBJ2-7
DNA: TGTGCCAGCAGCCGGTTCCAGGACAGGAGGGTCTACGAGCAGTACTTC
CDR3: CASSRFQDRRVYEQYF

size: -
D: -
V: TRBV20-1
length: 13
J: TRBJ2-2
DNA: TGCAGTGCTAGAGAGGGGAACACCGGGGAGCTGTTTTTT
CDR3: CSAREGNTGELFF

size: -
D: TRBD1
V: TRBV20-1
length: 13
J: TRBJ2-1
DNA: TGCAGTGCTATTCGTGACAGGGGAAATGAGCAGTTCTTC
CDR3: CSAIRDRGNEQFF